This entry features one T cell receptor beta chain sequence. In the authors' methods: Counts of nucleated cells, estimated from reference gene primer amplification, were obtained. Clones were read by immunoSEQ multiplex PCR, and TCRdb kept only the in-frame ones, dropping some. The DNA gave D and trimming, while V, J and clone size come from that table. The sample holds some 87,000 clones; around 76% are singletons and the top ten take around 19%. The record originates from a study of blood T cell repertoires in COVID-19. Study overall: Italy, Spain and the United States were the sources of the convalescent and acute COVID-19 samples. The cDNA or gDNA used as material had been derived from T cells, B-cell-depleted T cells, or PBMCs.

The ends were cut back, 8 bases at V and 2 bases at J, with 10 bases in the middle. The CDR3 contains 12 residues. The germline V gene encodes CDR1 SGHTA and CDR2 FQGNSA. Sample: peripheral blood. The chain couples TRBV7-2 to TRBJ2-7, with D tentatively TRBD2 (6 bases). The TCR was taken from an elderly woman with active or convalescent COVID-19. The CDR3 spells CASRDSTYEQYF. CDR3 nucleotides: TGTGCCAGCCGGGACTCTACCTACGAGCAGTACTTC.